The entry that follows covers one T cell receptor beta chain sequence. Its antigen is still unknown. The CDR3 covers 15 residues. V was pared by 5 bases and J by 0 bases, with 4 bases of the junction left unmatched. Germline values: CDR1 LNHDA, CDR2 SQIVND (reference sequence). This sample was included in a study of OX40 agonist ivuxolimab in advanced cancers. Study-level background: An anti-OX40 (CD134) antibody with agonistic activity, ivuxolimab, was administered to patients. With a range of roughly 23 to 85, age averaged roughly 60 years, and approximately 83% were male.

The table came from immunoSEQ multiplex PCR; TCRdb's copy has only in-frame clones and leaves some out. The repertoire holds 20,000 to 25,000 clones, with 84% as singletons. The study's findings and limits: Circulating CD4+ and CD8+ T cells showed clonal expansion by week 6 at 0.1 to 3.0 mg/kg. The authors also found low normalized T-cell clonal expansion in some nonresponders.

Sequenced here: CD4+ or CD8+ T cells sorted from blood, sampled in a trial of the OX40 agonist ivuxolimab. The clonotype originates from an adult with an advanced solid tumor such as melanoma, head and neck, liver or kidney cancer. The V call is TRBV19, the J call TRBJ2-1, with 7 bases lining up with TRBD1. The CDR3 nucleotides read TGTGCCAGTAGTTGGGACAGTCCCTCCTACAATGAGCAGTTCTTC. Translation gives CASSWDSPSYNEQFF.